This entry is about one T cell receptor (beta chain). The data derive from a study of blood T cell repertoires in COVID-19. Across the whole study: Samples taken during acute and convalescent COVID-19 were collected in the United States, Italy and Spain. In each case, the material was cDNA or gDNA derived from T cells, B-cell-depleted T cells, or PBMCs.

Seattle participants joined during active infection and were tracked over time. Study processing details: From reference gene primer amplification, estimates of nucleated cell counts were derived. Method: immunoSEQ multiplex PCR; TCRdb's copy keeps in-frame clones and lacks some. D and trimming come from the DNA, and the V and J calls and clone size come from that table. In the table there are about 120,000 clones, around 80% of which are singletons. V lost 5 bases, J lost 0 bases, and 15 bases stayed unmatched. In germline, CDR1 is MGHRA, CDR2 YSYEKL. This CDR3 contains 20 residues. This chain joins TRBV4-1 and TRBJ2-1; the match to TRBD2 covers 11 bases. The source of this sequence is a man aged 30 to 39 with COVID-19, enrolled during active disease. The specimen was peripheral blood. As DNA, the CDR3 is TGCGCCAGCAGCGTCCGGCTAGCGGGAGGATTCGTCTCCTCCTACAATGAGCAGTTCTTC. This gives the protein CASSVRLAGGFVSSYNEQFF.